This T cell receptor beta chain came from a study of cytomegalovirus exposure and HLA in healthy donors. The CDR3 runs to 13 residues. Germline V CDR1 and CDR2: SGHRS, YFSETQ. V lost 4 bases, J lost 9 bases, and 8 bases stayed unmatched. As concerns this clone: The target antigen is unknown.

Study-level results: A prior analysis recorded that most TCR beta V segments were productive about 90% or about 30% of the time. In a later analysis, HLA-associated beta chains showed higher expansion and lower generation probabilities than comparable chains.

These donors, healthy bone marrow donors, were studied. The PCR contained 60 Vbeta and 13 Jbeta primers. Method: immunoSEQ multiplex PCR; TCRdb's copy keeps in-frame clones and lacks some. The table includes roughly 150,000 clones, 70% to 80% detected once. The chain couples TRBV5-1 to TRBJ2-5; 8 nucleotides align to TRBD1. The clonotype was recovered from a woman in her thirties or forties in good health and CMV-seropositive. The specimen was PBMCs. The CDR3 here is CASSVPDREAQYF. The CDR3 DNA is TGCGCCAGCAGCGTCCCGGACAGGGAGGCCCAGTACTTC.